The 29 T cell receptor beta chains presented below share a single source sample, sequenced in a study of blood T cell repertoires in COVID-19. Measured with immunoSEQ multiplex PCR; TCRdb has only the in-frame clones, and not every one. The table has around 63,000 clones, about 90% seen once; the top ten hold 5.5% to 8.5%. The sequencing sample was made of peripheral blood. The origin of the receptors is a man between 60 and 70 years old with acute or convalescent COVID-19.

The chain recombines TRBV5-4 with TRBJ2-1; D possibly corresponds to TRBD1 (6 bases). The CDR3 loop spans 16 amino acids. Germline assignment: CDR1 SGHNT and CDR2 YYREEE (reference sequence). Trimming shortened V by 4 bases and J by 6 bases, and 20 bases separated the two germline ends. The DNA for the CDR3 is TGTGCCAGCAGCGGAACGACAGGCATAGCTTCCAATGAGCAGTTCTTC. Its translation is CASSGTTGIASNEQFF.

This chain uses TRBV5-8 with TRBJ1-2, with 10 positions matching TRBD1. V was clipped by 1 base and J by 7 bases; unmatched bases: 10. In germline, CDR1 is SGHTS, CDR2 YDEGEE. The CDR3 extends over 16 amino acids. The CDR3 is CASSLWETGGAGGYTF. DNA of the CDR3: TGTGCCAGCAGCTTGTGGGAGACAGGGGGCGCAGGTGGCTACACCTTC.

The chain couples TRBV5-4 to TRBJ1-3; 7 bases line up with TRBD1. The CDR3 totals 14 residues. V gave up 4 bases and J gave up 5 bases; unmatched junction bases: 6. Germline-derived CDR1 and CDR2 are SGHNT and YYREEE (reference sequence). The chain's CDR3 is CASSRQGDRNTIYF. The DNA of the CDR3 is TGTGCCAGCAGCCGGCAGGGGGACAGAAACACCATATATTTT.

This clone has just a few counts. The chain recombines TRBV7-2 with TRBJ1-6; unclear D gene. Germline loops: CDR1 SGHTA, CDR2 FQGNSA. Trimming took 7 bases from V and 0 from J, leaving 13 bases between them. The CDR3 extends over 16 amino acids. In DNA, the CDR3 is TGTGCCAGCACTCACCGACTGACCTCCTATAATTCACCCCTCCACTTT. Translation: CASTHRLTSYNSPLHF.

V and J are TRBV9 and TRBJ1-1, with D perhaps matching TRBD1 (5 bases). The germline V gene has CDR1 SGDLS and CDR2 YYNGEE. This CDR3 contains 13 residues. Trimming stripped 5 bases from V and 2 bases from J, with 10 bases between. The CDR3 region is CASSRQPNTEAFF. CDR3 bases: TGTGCCAGCAGTAGACAGCCCAACACTGAAGCTTTCTTT.

The chain combines TRBV11-3 with TRBJ2-5, with D tentatively TRBD1 (5 bases). Deletions cut 5 bases from V and 1 base from J, with 14 bases between. CDR1 and CDR2 from the germline V gene are SGHNT and YENEEA. This CDR3 comprises 15 residues. CDR3 region: CASSVAGHIQETQYF. The DNA for the CDR3 is TGTGCCAGCAGCGTAGCTGGACACATCCAAGAGACCCAGTACTTC.

For the CDR3, the DNA is TGTGCCAGTAGTACGGCCGGGACAGGGTCTCTGTTTTTT. It specifies CASSTAGTGSLFF. The chain has TRBV19 and TRBJ1-4; the match to TRBD1 covers 9 bases. CDR3 length: 13 amino acids. The germline gives CDR1 LNHDA, CDR2 SQIVND (reference sequence). V gave up 4 bases and J gave up 14 bases; unmatched junction bases: 8.

The V call is TRBV11-1, the J call TRBJ2-5, with D unclear. Looked up from germline, CDR1 is SGHAT and CDR2 is FQDESV (reference sequence). Deletions cut 0 bases from V and 5 bases from J, with 10 bases between. The CDR3 covers 14 residues. The CDR3 nucleotides read TGTGCCAGCAGCTTAGCGGTTAGCTTCGAGACCCAGTACTTC. Translated: CASSLAVSFETQYF.

The rearrangement joins TRBV6-2 or TRBV6-3 to TRBJ2-1, with 14 nucleotides matching TRBD2. This CDR3 is built from 18 residues. From germline, CDR1 is MNHEY and CDR2 SVGEGT. The trim removed 1 base at V and 4 bases at J, leaving 6 bases unmatched. This CDR3 reads CASSYLGLAGVLYNEQFF. Here the CDR3 DNA reads TGTGCCAGCAGTTACTTGGGACTAGCGGGGGTCTTATACAATGAGCAGTTCTTC.

This rearrangement joins TRBV19 to TRBJ2-7, with D possibly being TRBD2 (6 bases). The V and J ends lost 3 bases and 2 bases respectively, with 17 bases between them. Germline values: CDR1 LNHDA, CDR2 SQIVND (reference sequence). This CDR3 comprises 16 residues. The CDR3 here is CASSIQTGVFTYEQYF. The DNA of the CDR3 is TGTGCCAGTAGTATTCAGACGGGGGTCTTTACCTACGAGCAGTACTTC.

The chain carries TRBV12-3 or TRBV12-4 and TRBJ2-7, with D tentatively TRBD1 (5 bases). The CDR3 consists of 13 residues. Trimming pared 5 bases from V and 5 bases from J, leaving 13 bases between. DNA of the CDR3: TGTGCCAGCAGTGTCAGGGTAGTAGACGAGCAGTACTTC. Protein: CASSVRVVDEQYF.

This chain connects TRBV24-1 to TRBJ2-1; 7 nucleotides match TRBD2. The length of the CDR3 is 20 residues. The V and J ends lost 9 bases and 0 bases, in that order; junction bases with no gene match: 22. Germline V gene sequence: CDR1 KGHDR, CDR2 SFDVKD. Written as DNA, the CDR3 is TGTGCCACCTCCTCGGGAGGAACTCCTTCATCACCCTACTCCTACAATGAGCAGTTCTTC. It specifies CATSSGGTPSSPYSYNEQFF.

The V gene is TRBV6-1, the J gene TRBJ2-1, with D possibly TRBD2 on 6 matching bases. V lost 3 bases and J lost 1, with 13 bases in between. The germline CDR1 and CDR2 sequences are MNHNS and SASEGT. This CDR3 is 16 amino acids long. CDR3 bases: TGTGCCAGCAGTGAGCATCTAGCGTCATCCTACAATGAGCAGTTCTTC. The encoded protein is CASSEHLASSYNEQFF.

The gene calls are TRBV6-5 and TRBJ1-6; D not resolved. This CDR3 contains 12 residues. CDR1 MNHEY and CDR2 SVGAGI come from the germline V gene. Trimming removed 5 bases from V and 5 bases from J, with 4 bases in between. DNA of the CDR3: TGTGCCAGCAGTCAGGATAATTCACCCCTCCACTTT. This sequence encodes CASSQDNSPLHF.

V is TRBV7-3 and J is TRBJ2-1, with 15 bases fitting TRBD2. This CDR3 is 15 amino acids long. The J segment lost 9 bases and the V segment lost 5 bases, leaving 5 bases of the junction unmatched. Germline CDR1 and CDR2: SGHTA and FQGTGA. Here the CDR3 reads CASSQGLAGGPEQFF. CDR3 bases: TGTGCCAGCAGCCAAGGACTAGCGGGGGGGCCTGAGCAGTTCTTC. The full variable domain, its missing parts supplied by reference TRBV7-3 and TRBJ2-1, is GAGVSQTPSNKVTEKGKYVELRCDPISGHTALYWYRQSLGQGPEFLIYFQGTGAADDSGLPNDRFFAVRPEGSVSTLKIQRTERGDSAVYLCASSQGLAGGPEQFFGPGTRLTVL.

The chain couples TRBV7-6 to TRBJ1-5; TRBD1 aligns across 7 bases. Trimming cost V 5 bases and J 0 bases; bases outside gene matches: 4. The CDR3 sequence is 15 residues long. From germline, CDR1 is SGHVS and CDR2 FNYEAQ. The CDR3 loop is CASSLGQYSNQPQHF. The CDR3 nucleotides are TGTGCCAGCAGCCTGGGACAGTATAGCAATCAGCCCCAGCATTTT.

The chain carries TRBV7-2 and TRBJ2-1; D possibly corresponds to TRBD2 (6 bases). The CDR3 covers 14 residues. V was trimmed by 1 base and J by 4 bases, leaving 8 bases between them. Looked up from germline, CDR1 is SGHTA and CDR2 is FQGNSA. The CDR3 bases are TGTGCCAGCAGCTTAGACGCGGGATACAATGAGCAGTTCTTC. As protein: CASSLDAGYNEQFF.

The chain has TRBV2 and TRBJ2-2; 9 nucleotides align to TRBD2. Germline V gene lookup returns CDR1 SNHLY and CDR2 FYNNEI. The junction had 7 bases not matched to a gene; V was cut back by 1 base and J by 4 bases. This CDR3 has 17 residues. CDR3 coding DNA: TGTGCCAGCAGTGAAGTCAGGCGGGGGGGCCCCACCGGGGAGCTGTTTTTT. Its protein product is CASSEVRRGGPTGELFF.

V is TRBV27 and J is TRBJ2-7; possibly TRBD1 for D (5 bases). In germline, CDR1 is MNHEY, CDR2 SMNVEV (reference sequence). This CDR3 contains 13 residues. Deletions cut 3 bases from V and 5 bases from J, with 11 bases between. The CDR3 loop is CASSFPGSHEQYF. The CDR3, as DNA: TGTGCCAGCAGTTTTCCAGGGTCTCACGAGCAGTACTTC.

The sample holds a few counts of this clone. The J gene is TRBJ1-6, the V gene TRBV5-6; TRBD1 is a possible D gene (6 bases). The CDR3 has 16 amino acids. V shed 4 bases and J shed 8 bases, with 19 bases lying between them. Germline V gene sequence: CDR1 SGHDT, CDR2 YYEEEE. The CDR3 spells CASSLGGDGDYSPLHF. CDR3 bases: TGTGCCAGCAGCCTAGGGGGAGATGGGGATTATTCACCCCTCCACTTT.

The chain combines TRBV29-1 with TRBJ2-7; 10 bases match TRBD1. Germline V lookup: CDR1 SQVTM, CDR2 ANQGSEA. V lost 5 bases and J lost 4; bases outside the gene matches: 5. This CDR3 is built from 13 residues. The CDR3 protein is CSVRDRGPYEQYF. CDR3 bases: TGCAGCGTTAGGGACAGGGGACCGTACGAGCAGTACTTC.

This sequence joins TRBV19 and TRBJ1-1; no clear D gene. With 1 base removed from V and 7 bases from J, the gap between germline ends came to 7 bases. Germline V CDR1 and CDR2: LNHDA, SQIVND (reference sequence). This CDR3 is built from 12 residues. The CDR3 DNA is TGTGCCAGTAGTATAGTTCGGGGTGAAGCTTTCTTT. Residues: CASSIVRGEAFF.

By share, this clone counts as medium-sized (0.01 to 0.1%). The chain employs TRBV6-5 and TRBJ2-1; 8 nucleotides agree with TRBD2. CDR1 and CDR2 from the germline V gene are MNHEY and SVGAGI. Trimming took 8 bases from V and 2 from J; bases not matched to a gene: 5. The CDR3 covers 14 residues. CDR3 in amino acids: CASGTSPTYNEQFF. CDR3 nucleotide sequence: TGTGCCAGCGGGACTAGTCCAACCTACAATGAGCAGTTCTTC.

This chain links TRBV27 with TRBJ1-4, with 7 bases identical to TRBD1. The CDR3 runs 18 residues. V shed 6 bases, J shed 5 bases, and the junction held 18 bases outside the gene matches. Germline CDR1 is MNHEY and CDR2 is SMNVEV (reference sequence). CDR3 in DNA: TGTGCCAGCAGCCCCACCCCACCCAGGGACAGACCAAATGAAAAACTGTTTTTT. Its protein is CASSPTPPRDRPNEKLFF.

V and J are TRBV27 and TRBJ1-1; 7 nucleotides line up with TRBD1. The CDR3 has 15 amino acids. Unmatched junction bases numbered 9, after V lost 5 bases and J lost 3 bases. CDR1 and CDR2 from the germline V gene are MNHEY and SMNVEV (reference sequence). The CDR3 reads CASSPWTGGDTEAFF. CDR3 bases: TGTGCCAGCAGTCCCTGGACAGGAGGGGACACTGAAGCTTTCTTT.

The V call is TRBV19, the J call TRBJ2-3; 7 bases are a match to TRBD1. The CDR3 sequence is 18 residues long. After removal of 3 bases from V and 0 bases from J, the junction contained 12 bases not matched to a gene. The germline CDR1 and CDR2 sequences are LNHDA and SQIVND (reference sequence). This CDR3 is CASSIPVTGATSTDTQYF. The CDR3 nucleotides are TGTGCCAGTAGTATTCCGGTAACAGGGGCCACTAGCACAGATACGCAGTATTTT.

The rearrangement uses TRBV4-3 and TRBJ1-5; D is uncertain. V dropped 4 bases and J dropped 5 bases, with 12 bases sitting between them. CDR3 length: 14 amino acids. Germline CDR1 LGHNA, CDR2 YSLEER. CDR3 in amino acids: CASSLEMRDQPQHF. The CDR3 DNA reads as TGCGCCAGCAGCCTTGAGATGAGAGATCAGCCCCAGCATTTT.

The chain carries TRBV7-2 and TRBJ1-1; D call uncertain. The CDR3 loop spans 15 amino acids. V was clipped by 7 bases and J by 8 bases, with 23 bases between them. Germline values: CDR1 SGHTA, CDR2 FQGNSA. The CDR3 DNA sequence: TGTGCCAGCACCCTAGACGACCTGACGGGAAAAGAAGCTTTCTTT. Translated: CASTLDDLTGKEAFF.

The CDR3 is CASSLGTGSDYSNQPQHF. The CDR3 DNA sequence: TGTGCCAGCAGCTTAGGTACGGGTTCCGACTATAGCAATCAGCCCCAGCATTTT. The rearrangement joins TRBV7-8 to TRBJ1-5; D not resolved. Per germline, CDR1 SGHVS and CDR2 FQNEAQ. The CDR3 has 18 amino acids. With 1 base removed from V and 0 bases from J, the gap between germline ends came to 16 bases.